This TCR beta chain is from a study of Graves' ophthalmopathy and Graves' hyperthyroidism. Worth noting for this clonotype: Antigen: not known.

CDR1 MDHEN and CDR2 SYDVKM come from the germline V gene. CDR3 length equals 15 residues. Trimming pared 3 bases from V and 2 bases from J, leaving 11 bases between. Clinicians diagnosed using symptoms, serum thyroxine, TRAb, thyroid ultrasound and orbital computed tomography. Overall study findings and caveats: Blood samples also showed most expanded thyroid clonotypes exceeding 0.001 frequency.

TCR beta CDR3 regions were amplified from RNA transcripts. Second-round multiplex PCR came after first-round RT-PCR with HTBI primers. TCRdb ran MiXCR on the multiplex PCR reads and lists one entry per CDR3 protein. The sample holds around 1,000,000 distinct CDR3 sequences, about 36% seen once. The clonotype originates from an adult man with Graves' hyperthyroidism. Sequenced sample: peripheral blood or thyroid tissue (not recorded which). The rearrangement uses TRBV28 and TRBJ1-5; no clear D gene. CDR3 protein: CASSLGGRRNQPQHF. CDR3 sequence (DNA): TGTGCCAGCAGTTTGGGTGGACGGCGCAATCAGCCCCAGCATTTT.